The following is a TCR beta chain sequence with its context. Its antigen remains unidentified. Each donor gave ten milliliters of peripheral blood. Germline-derived CDR1 and CDR2 are DFQATT and SNEGSKA (reference sequence). This CDR3 is built from 13 residues. Trimming took off 2 bases at V and 8 bases at J, with 12 bases between the two ends. This sample stems from a study of blood T cells in healthy people across ages. Study results and caveats: Across samples, TCR beta diversity tracked strongly with naive T cell percentage.

Using a J-beta primer mix together with a sample-barcoded 5' primer, a second PCR was run for roughly 7 to 11 cycles. Via MiXCR, TCRdb re-called the 5' RACE reads, giving one row per CDR3 protein. Of over 1,200,000 distinct CDR3 sequences listed, almost 60% were seen once; the top ten hold over 5%. The chain couples TRBV20-1 to TRBJ1-4; D not resolved. This sequence was found in a man aged 18 to 30 in good health. The sample comprised blood. The CDR3 spells CSARQDQEEKLFF. For the CDR3, the DNA is TGCAGTGCTAGACAGGATCAAGAAGAAAAACTGTTTTTT.